The present entry profiles one T cell receptor (beta chain) with its context. The data belong to a study of blood T cell repertoires in COVID-19. Across the study: PBMCs, B-cell-depleted T cells, or T cells provided the cDNA or gDNA that made up the material.

Original data processing: Amplification from reference gene primers served as the basis for estimated nucleated cell counts. Assay: immunoSEQ multiplex PCR; the TCRdb copy retains only in-frame clones and omits some. The V and J calls and clone size come from that table; D and trimming were worked out from the DNA. The sample includes 100,000 to 150,000 clones, more than 70% of them seen just once. The specimen was peripheral blood. The receptor comes from a man aged 45 to 65 with acute or convalescent COVID-19.

The CDR3 DNA reads TGTGCCAGCAGAGGGACAGGGTACACTGAAGCTTTCTTT. It specifies CASRGTGYTEAFF. This chain links TRBV6-5 with TRBJ1-1; 9 bases are a match to TRBD1. The CDR3 length is 13 residues. Germline V lookup: CDR1 MNHEY, CDR2 SVGAGI. V lost 6 bases, J lost 3 bases, and 2 bases stayed unmatched.